The 4 T cell receptor beta chains below were found in one sample sequenced in a study of T cells in Graves' hyperthyroidism and ophthalmopathy. Amplification of TCR beta CDR3 regions was performed using RNA transcripts as template. First-round RT-PCR targeting the TCR CDR3 was performed with the HTBI primer set. TCRdb redid the calling of the multiplex PCR reads with MiXCR, one entry per CDR3 protein. Of over 250,000 distinct CDR3 sequences in the sample, roughly 13% were seen once. Sequenced material: blood. All receptors derive from a woman aged 40 to 50 with Graves' ophthalmopathy.

This clonotype was picked up many times. For the CDR3, the DNA is TGTGCCAGCAGCGGGAAGGGGACACAGGGGGCCGATAATTCACCCCTCCACTTT. Amino acids: CASSGKGTQGADNSPLHF. The J gene is TRBJ1-6, the V gene TRBV7-2; 9 bases agree with TRBD1. After removal of 5 bases from V and 5 bases from J, the junction contained 13 bases not matched to a gene. CDR1 is SGHTA, CDR2 FQGNSA, per germline. The CDR3 covers 18 residues.

About this clonotype: One base away lies a much larger clone, so this may be a sequencing read error. The chain combines TRBV14 with TRBJ2-7, with 11 bases identical to TRBD2. The CDR3 is 17 residues long. Germline V lookup: CDR1 SGHDN, CDR2 FVKESK. V shed 1 base, J shed 7 bases, and the junction held 12 bases outside the gene matches. CDR3 sequence (DNA): TGTGCCAGCAGCCAAGCCGATCGGGCTAGCGGGAGGTATGAGCAGTACTTC. Translating gives CASSQADRASGRYEQYF.

Concerning this clonotype: One base away lies a much larger clone, so this may be a sequencing read error. This chain uses TRBV6-1 with TRBJ1-2; D is possibly TRBD1 (5 bases). The germline V gene has CDR1 MNHNS and CDR2 SASEGT. V was pared by 7 bases and J by 3 bases, with 9 bases between. This CDR3 contains 12 residues. In DNA form, the CDR3 reads TGTGCCAGCACAGTGACAGACTATGGCTACACCTTC. Encoded protein: CASTVTDYGYTF.

This clonotype was found many times. The chain employs TRBV2 and TRBJ2-3, with a weak D call TRBD2 (6 bases). Germline CDR1 reads SNHLY; CDR2 reads FYNNEI. Trimming cost V 8 bases and J 2 bases, with 17 bases left between them. CDR3 size: 15 residues. DNA of the CDR3: TGTGCCAGCCTCTCGCTTCGGGGGTTCACAGATACGCAGTATTTT. It translates to CASLSLRGFTDTQYF.